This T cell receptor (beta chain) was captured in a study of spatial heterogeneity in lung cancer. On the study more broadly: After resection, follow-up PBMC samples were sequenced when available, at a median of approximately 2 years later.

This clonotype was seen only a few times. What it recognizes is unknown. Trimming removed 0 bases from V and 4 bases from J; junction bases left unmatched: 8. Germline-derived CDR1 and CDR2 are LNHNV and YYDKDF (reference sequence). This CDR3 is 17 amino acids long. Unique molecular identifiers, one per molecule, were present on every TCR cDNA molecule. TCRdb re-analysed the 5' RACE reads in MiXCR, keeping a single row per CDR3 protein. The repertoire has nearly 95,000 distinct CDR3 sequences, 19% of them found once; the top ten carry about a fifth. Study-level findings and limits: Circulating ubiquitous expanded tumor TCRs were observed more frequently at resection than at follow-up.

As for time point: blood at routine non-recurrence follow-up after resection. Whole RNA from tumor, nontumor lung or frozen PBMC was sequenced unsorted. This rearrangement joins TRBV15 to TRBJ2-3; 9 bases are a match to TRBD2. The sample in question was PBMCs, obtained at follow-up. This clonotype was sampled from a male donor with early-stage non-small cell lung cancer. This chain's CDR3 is CATSRDFFSGGPDTQYF. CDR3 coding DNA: TGTGCCACCAGCAGAGACTTCTTCAGCGGGGGGCCAGATACGCAGTATTTT.